The T cell receptor beta chain described here comes from a study of OX40 agonist ivuxolimab in advanced cancers. General observations from the study: Doses of 0.1 to 3.0 mg/kg were accompanied by clonal expansion of CD4+ and CD8+ blood T cells by week 6.

The repertoire was sequenced with immunoSEQ multiplex PCR; TCRdb's copy has only in-frame clones and lacks some. The sample shows tens of thousands of clones, over 70% of them seen only once. This CDR3 spans 13 amino acids. Trimming took 6 bases from V and 4 from J; bases not matched to a gene: 3. Germline-derived CDR1 and CDR2 are MNHNS and SASEGT. A note on this clone: What it binds is not known.

This receptor was taken from an adult with an advanced solid tumor such as melanoma, head and neck, liver or kidney cancer. The V call is TRBV6-1, the J call TRBJ1-2, with 9 bases matching TRBD1. Sequenced here: CD4+ or CD8+ T cells sorted from blood, sampled in a trial of the OX40 agonist ivuxolimab. CDR3 sequence: CASRATGGYGYTF. The CDR3 nucleotides are TGTGCCAGCAGGGCGACAGGGGGCTATGGCTACACCTTC.